This passage covers 24 T cell receptor beta chains from one sample sequenced in a study of cytomegalovirus exposure and HLA in healthy donors. This PCR relied on a set of 60 Vbeta primers and 13 Jbeta primers. This table comes from immunoSEQ multiplex PCR, and its TCRdb copy is limited to in-frame clones, with some not included. The top ten hold approximately 2.4% of the sample, which has about 120,000 clones, more than 60% seen once. The sequencing sample was made of PBMCs. The receptors shown here come from a female donor in good health and CMV-seronegative.

The chain employs TRBV4-2 and TRBJ2-3, with 9 nucleotides matching TRBD2. CDR1 and CDR2 (germline): LGHNA, YNFKEQ. With V trimmed by 2 bases and J by 8 bases, 11 bases remained unmatched. The CDR3 is made up of 16 amino acids. The CDR3 region is CASSQPRALAGSTQYF. In DNA, the CDR3 is TGTGCCAGCAGCCAACCCAGAGCCCTAGCGGGGAGTACGCAGTATTTT.

This chain connects TRBV11-2 to TRBJ2-2, with TRBD2 matching 14 bases. The CDR3 runs 18 residues. The V gene end was trimmed by 5 bases and the J gene end by 6 bases; junction bases not matched to a gene: 11. The germline V gene has CDR1 SGHAT and CDR2 FQNNGV. The CDR3 loop is CASSLRLAGGIFAGELFF. In nucleotides, the CDR3 is TGTGCCAGCAGCCTACGACTAGCGGGGGGGATTTTCGCCGGGGAGCTGTTTTTT.

In its sample, this clone was seen a few times. The chain has TRBV6-1 and TRBJ1-1; possible D gene TRBD1, 6 bases. Per the germline V gene, CDR1 is MNHNS and CDR2 is SASEGT. The CDR3 runs 15 residues. Trimming cost V 1 base and J 5 bases, with 14 bases left between them. The CDR3 spells CASSEVAGGTTEAFF. The CDR3 DNA reads TGTGCCAGCAGTGAAGTGGCGGGGGGGACAACTGAAGCTTTCTTT.

The chain links TRBV10-3 to TRBJ1-2, with a tentative D call TRBD1 (5 bases). Germline values: CDR1 ENHRY, CDR2 SYGVKD. The CDR3 totals 14 residues. Trimming removed 0 bases from V and 3 bases from J, with 8 bases in between. In nucleotides, the CDR3 is TGTGCCATCAGTGAGTCGACAGAGTACTATGGCTACACCTTC. Its translation: CAISESTEYYGYTF.

This clone was counted between two and nine times. The rearrangement joins TRBV5-1 to TRBJ1-1; possibly TRBD1 for D (6 bases). Germline CDR1 and CDR2: SGHRS and YFSETQ. This CDR3 has 14 amino acids. V lost 4 bases and J lost 2, with 12 bases in between. CDR3 in amino acids: CASSRGTKNTEAFF. CDR3 DNA: TGCGCCAGCAGCCGAGGGACAAAAAACACTGAAGCTTTCTTT. The whole variable domain, remainder taken from reference TRBV5-1 and TRBJ1-1, is KAGVTQTPRYLIKTRGQQVTLSCSPISGHRSVSWYQQTPGQGLQFLFEYFSETQRNKGNFPGRFSGRQFSNSRSEMNVSTLELGDSALYLCASSRGTKNTEAFFGQGTRLTVV.

Worth noting for this clone: This CDR3 is also generated by other DNA sequences in the sample. The chain links TRBV27 to TRBJ1-5; D gene ambiguous. Germline values: CDR1 MNHEY, CDR2 SMNVEV (reference sequence). V lost 3 bases, J lost 4 bases, and 10 bases lay in between. The CDR3 runs to 14 residues. CDR3 loop: CASSFSGSNQPQHF. Written as DNA, the CDR3 is TGTGCCAGCAGTTTTTCAGGATCTAATCAGCCCCAGCATTTT.

This chain uses TRBV10-2 with TRBJ2-1, with 9 nucleotides matching TRBD2. The germline V gene encodes CDR1 WSHSY and CDR2 SAAADI. CDR3 length equals 14 residues. V shed 4 bases and J 6 bases; nucleotides not matched to a gene: 4. The CDR3 nucleotides read TGCGCCAGCAGTGTAGCGGGGGTCCGCAATGAGCAGTTCTTC. The encoded protein is CASSVAGVRNEQFF.

V gene TRBV4-1 combines with J gene TRBJ2-1; D is unclear. The V and J ends lost 8 bases and 0 bases respectively, with 17 bases between them. This CDR3 has 16 residues. CDR1 and CDR2 from the germline V gene are MGHRA and YSYEKL. The CDR3 here is CASAIIELISYNEQFF. For the CDR3, the DNA is TGCGCCAGCGCCATAATTGAGCTGATCTCCTACAATGAGCAGTTCTTC.

DNA of the CDR3: TGTGCCAGCAGCTTAGCGCTGGCAGGTGGCTACACCTTC. It encodes CASSLALAGGYTF. This chain joins TRBV7-2 and TRBJ1-2, with D unresolved. Trimming left V 0 bases short and J 7 bases short, with 9 bases between. Germline V gene sequence: CDR1 SGHTA, CDR2 FQGNSA. The CDR3 runs 13 residues.

J is TRBJ1-2 and V is TRBV30, with a tentative D call TRBD1 (6 bases). Germline V CDR1 and CDR2: GTSNPN, SVGIG (reference sequence). Between the trimmed V and J ends, which lost 3 bases and 2 bases, there was a span of 16 bases. The CDR3 is 15 amino acids. The CDR3 DNA sequence: TGTGCCTGGAGGGTCGGACAGCTACTAAACTATGGCTACACCTTC. Amino acids: CAWRVGQLLNYGYTF.

This rearrangement joins TRBV10-3 to TRBJ2-5; D possibly corresponds to TRBD2 (7 bases). The J call may be wrong; the DNA end is better matched by TRBJ2-7. From germline, CDR1 is ENHRY and CDR2 SYGVKD. This CDR3 has 13 amino acids. CDR3 sequence (DNA): TGTGCCATCAGAAGCGGGACACACTACGAGCAGTACTTC. Amino acid sequence: CAIRSGTHYEQYF.

The chain links TRBV10-3 to TRBJ2-2, with 8 positions matching TRBD1. There are 17 residues in the CDR3. Germline V CDR1 and CDR2: ENHRY, SYGVKD. J was trimmed by 6 bases and V by 3 bases; bases with no gene match: 12. The CDR3, as DNA: TGTGCCATCAGTGACCCCACAGGGGGTATTTTTCCCGGGGAGCTGTTTTTT. It specifies CAISDPTGGIFPGELFF.

V usage is TRBV4-3 and J usage is TRBJ1-2; possibly TRBD1 for D (5 bases). Per the germline V gene, CDR1 is LGHNA and CDR2 is YSLEER. The ends were cut back, 1 base at V and 1 base at J, with 7 bases in the middle. The CDR3 is 14 residues long. Here the CDR3 DNA reads TGCGCCAGCAGCCAAGGACAGATTAACTATGGCTACACCTTC. Its protein is CASSQGQINYGYTF.

The chain combines TRBV9 with TRBJ1-3; D unresolved. V gave up 2 bases and J gave up 3 bases, with 6 bases separating them. The CDR3 spans 13 residues. The germline V gene has CDR1 SGDLS and CDR2 YYNGEE. DNA of the CDR3: TGTGCCAGCAGCGTGGGGAGTGGAAACACCATATATTTT. Translated: CASSVGSGNTIYF. Combining the CDR3 with reference TRBV9 and TRBJ1-3 gives the whole variable domain DSGVTQTPKHLITATGQRVTLRCSPRSGDLSVYWYQQSLDQGLQFLIQYYNGEERAKGNILERFSAQQFPDLHSELNLSSLELGDSALYFCASSVGSGNTIYFGEGSWLTVV.

The V and J genes are TRBV10-3 and TRBJ2-5; D unresolved. The CDR3 contains 12 residues. Germline V CDR1 and CDR2: ENHRY, SYGVKD. Trimming pared 2 bases from V and 5 bases from J, leaving 6 bases between. The DNA for the CDR3 is TGTGCCATCAGTGAGCCTCGGGAGACCCAGTACTTC. This gives the protein CAISEPRETQYF.

To note about this clone: Other DNA sequences in the sample encode the same CDR3. The genes are TRBV9 and TRBJ2-3; perhaps TRBD2 as D (7 bases). The length of the CDR3 is 15 residues. CDR1 is SGDLS, CDR2 YYNGEE, per germline. Trimming removed 2 bases at V and 0 bases at J, with 10 bases between. Here the CDR3 DNA reads TGTGCCAGCAGCGTTGGGGGGGCAAGCACAGATACGCAGTATTTT. Protein sequence: CASSVGGASTDTQYF.

The chain uses TRBV10-3 and TRBJ1-5, with a possible D match to TRBD1 (6 bases). The CDR3 extends over 13 amino acids. V lost 5 bases and J 7 bases, leaving 12 bases between the germline ends. Germline V CDR1 and CDR2: ENHRY, SYGVKD. CDR3 sequence: CAISRTVSQPQHF. CDR3 bases: TGTGCCATCAGTCGGACAGTAAGCCAGCCCCAGCATTTT.

V gene TRBV7-2 combines with J gene TRBJ1-2, with D possibly matching TRBD1 (5 bases). CDR3 length: 15 residues. Looked up from germline, CDR1 is SGHTA and CDR2 is FQGNSA. With 5 bases removed from V and 6 bases from J, the gap between germline ends came to 19 bases. In nucleotides, the CDR3 is TGTGCCAGCAGCCCGGAGGGCCGCAGGGAAGATGGCTACACCTTC. Translated: CASSPEGRREDGYTF.

This chain uses TRBV30 with TRBJ2-1; D might be TRBD1 (6 bases). Trimming pared 7 bases from V and 3 bases from J, leaving 13 bases between. There are 13 residues in the CDR3. The germline V gene encodes CDR1 GTSNPN and CDR2 SVGIG (reference sequence). DNA of the CDR3: TGTGCCTCGAACATAGGGGGCTACAATGAGCAGTTCTTC. Encoded protein: CASNIGGYNEQFF. The full variable domain, its missing parts supplied by reference TRBV30 and TRBJ2-1, is SQTIHQWPATLVQPVGSPLSLECTVEGTSNPNLYWYRQAAGRGLQLLFYSVGIGQISSEVPQNLSASRPQDRQFILSSKKLLLSDSGFYLCASNIGGYNEQFFGPGTRLTVL.

The chain uses TRBV19 and TRBJ1-5; TRBD1 is a possible D gene (6 bases). CDR3 size: 17 residues. CDR1 and CDR2 from the germline V gene are LNHDA and SQIVND (reference sequence). The V and J ends lost 7 bases and 0 bases respectively, with 19 bases between them. The CDR3 loop reads CASKPLRGPVSNQPQHF. The CDR3 DNA reads as TGTGCCAGTAAACCCCTCAGGGGACCGGTTAGCAATCAGCCCCAGCATTTT.

J is TRBJ2-5 and V is TRBV5-4; D is perhaps TRBD1 (6 bases). The germline CDR1 and CDR2 sequences are SGHNT and YYREEE (reference sequence). This CDR3 has 14 amino acids. V dropped 3 bases and J dropped 3 bases, with 12 bases sitting between them. The DNA of the CDR3 is TGTGCCAGCAGCTCCTTGGACAGCGAAGAGACCCAGTACTTC. The encoded protein is CASSSLDSEETQYF.

This clone was seen just once. Written as DNA, the CDR3 is TGCGCCAGCAGCTGGGAGGGGATTCTTAATGAAAAACTGTTTTTT. Residues: CASSWEGILNEKLFF. This chain links TRBV5-1 with TRBJ1-4; perhaps TRBD1 as D (5 bases). V lost 3 bases to trimming and J lost 4 bases, with 13 bases between them. Germline V gene sequence: CDR1 SGHRS, CDR2 YFSETQ. The CDR3 is 15 amino acids.

Points on this clone: At one of its ends the junction is not consistent with the germline gene, which may arise from a read error. Other DNA sequences within the sample encode an identical CDR3. The rearrangement uses TRBV29-1 and TRBJ1-6; 10 bases align to TRBD1. CDR1 and CDR2 (germline): SQVTM, ANQGSEA. The CDR3 loop spans 18 amino acids. The CDR3 loop is CSVNPDPGTGVKDSPLHF. Here the CDR3 DNA reads TGCAGCGTGAATCCTGACCCCGGGACAGGGGTTAAGGATTCCCCCCTCCACTTT.

CDR3 nucleotide sequence: TGTGCCAGCAGTCCCGGACTGGGGAGGAGTGGCTACACCTTC. Amino acid sequence: CASSPGLGRSGYTF. The chain couples TRBV28 to TRBJ1-2; D call uncertain. This CDR3 is built from 14 residues. Germline lookup yields CDR1 MDHEN and CDR2 SYDVKM. Trimming shortened V by 5 bases and J by 7 bases, and 17 bases separated the two germline ends.